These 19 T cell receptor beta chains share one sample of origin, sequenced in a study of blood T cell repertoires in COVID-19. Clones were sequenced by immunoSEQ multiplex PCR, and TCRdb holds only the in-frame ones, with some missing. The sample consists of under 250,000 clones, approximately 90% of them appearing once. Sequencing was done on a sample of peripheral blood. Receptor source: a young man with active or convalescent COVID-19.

Written as DNA, the CDR3 is TGTGCCAGTAGTATAGACGGGGCTAACTATGGCTACACCTTC. Protein product: CASSIDGANYGYTF. The V and J genes are TRBV19 and TRBJ1-2; D not certain. This CDR3 spans 14 amino acids. CDR1 LNHDA and CDR2 SQIVND come from the germline V gene (reference sequence). The V end lost 0 bases, the J end lost 0 bases, and 5 bases lay between the germline ends. The whole variable domain, filled in from reference TRBV19 and TRBJ1-2, reads DGGITQSPKYLFRKEGQNVTLSCEQNLNHDAMYWYRQDPGQGLRLIYYSQIVNDFQKGDIAEGYSVSREKKESFPLTVTSAQKNPTAFYLCASSIDGANYGYTFGSGTRLTVV.

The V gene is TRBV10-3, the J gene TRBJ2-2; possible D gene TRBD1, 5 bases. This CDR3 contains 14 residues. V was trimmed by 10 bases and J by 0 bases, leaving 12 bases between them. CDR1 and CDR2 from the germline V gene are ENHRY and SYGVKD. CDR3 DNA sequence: TGTGCCACTTTACGACAGTCGAACACCGGGGAGCTGTTTTTT. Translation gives CATLRQSNTGELFF.

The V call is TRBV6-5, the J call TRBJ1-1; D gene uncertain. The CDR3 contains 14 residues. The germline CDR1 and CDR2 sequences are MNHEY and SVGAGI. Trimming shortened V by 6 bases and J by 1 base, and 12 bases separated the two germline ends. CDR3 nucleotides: TGTGCCAGCAGCCCAGTCAGCGGGAACACTGAAGCTTTCTTT. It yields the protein CASSPVSGNTEAFF.

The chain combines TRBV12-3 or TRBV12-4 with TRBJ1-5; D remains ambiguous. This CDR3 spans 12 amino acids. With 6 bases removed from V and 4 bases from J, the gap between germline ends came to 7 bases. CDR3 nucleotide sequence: TGTGCCAGCAGCTATAGTAATCAGCCCCAGCATTTT. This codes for CASSYSNQPQHF.

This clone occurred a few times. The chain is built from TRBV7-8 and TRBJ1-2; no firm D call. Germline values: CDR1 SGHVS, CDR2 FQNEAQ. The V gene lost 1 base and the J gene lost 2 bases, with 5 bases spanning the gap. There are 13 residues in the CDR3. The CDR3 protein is CASSLGLNYGYTF. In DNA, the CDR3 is TGTGCCAGCAGCTTAGGACTGAACTATGGCTACACCTTC.

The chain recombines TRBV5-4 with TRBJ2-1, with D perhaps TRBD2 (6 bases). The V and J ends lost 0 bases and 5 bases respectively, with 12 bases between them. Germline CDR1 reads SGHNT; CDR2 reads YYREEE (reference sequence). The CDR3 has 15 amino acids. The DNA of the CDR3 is TGTGCCAGCAGCTTGGACCCGGGGGAGAACAATGAGCAGTTCTTC. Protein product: CASSLDPGENNEQFF.

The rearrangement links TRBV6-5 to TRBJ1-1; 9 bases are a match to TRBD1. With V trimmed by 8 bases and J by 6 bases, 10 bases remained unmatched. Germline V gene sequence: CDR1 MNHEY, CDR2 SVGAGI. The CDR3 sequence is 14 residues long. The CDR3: CASRPTGGLSEAFF. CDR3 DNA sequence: TGTGCCAGCCGACCGACAGGGGGTCTCTCTGAAGCTTTCTTT.

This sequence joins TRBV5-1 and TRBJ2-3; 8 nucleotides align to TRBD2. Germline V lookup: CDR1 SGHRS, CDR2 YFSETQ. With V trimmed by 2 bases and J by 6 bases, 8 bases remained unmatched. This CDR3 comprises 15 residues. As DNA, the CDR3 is TGCGCCAGCAGCTTAGATAGCGGGGAAAGGGATACGCAGTATTTT. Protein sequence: CASSLDSGERDTQYF.

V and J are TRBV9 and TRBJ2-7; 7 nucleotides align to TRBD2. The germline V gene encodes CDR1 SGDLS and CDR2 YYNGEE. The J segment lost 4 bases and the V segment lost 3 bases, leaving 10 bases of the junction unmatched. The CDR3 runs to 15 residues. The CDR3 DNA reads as TGTGCCAGCAGCGCCACTGGTCGGGGGGAGTACGAGCAGTACTTC. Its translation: CASSATGRGEYEQYF. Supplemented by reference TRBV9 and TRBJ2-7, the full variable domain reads DSGVTQTPKHLITATGQRVTLRCSPRSGDLSVYWYQQSLDQGLQFLIQYYNGEERAKGNILERFSAQQFPDLHSELNLSSLELGDSALYFCASSATGRGEYEQYFGPGTRLTVT.

The CDR3 coding sequence is TGTGCCAGCAGCGTAATGCCGGGGGGTAATGAGCAGTTCTTC. As protein: CASSVMPGGNEQFF. The chain couples TRBV9 to TRBJ2-1; 7 nucleotides line up with TRBD2. Germline V CDR1 and CDR2: SGDLS, YYNGEE. V was pared by 1 base and J by 7 bases, with 5 bases of the junction left unmatched. The CDR3 loop spans 14 amino acids.

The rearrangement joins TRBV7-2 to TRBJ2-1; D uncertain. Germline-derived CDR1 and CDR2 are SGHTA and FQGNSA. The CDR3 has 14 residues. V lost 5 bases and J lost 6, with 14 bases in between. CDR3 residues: CASSQAGISNEQFF. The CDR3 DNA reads TGTGCCAGCAGCCAGGCAGGAATATCCAATGAGCAGTTCTTC.

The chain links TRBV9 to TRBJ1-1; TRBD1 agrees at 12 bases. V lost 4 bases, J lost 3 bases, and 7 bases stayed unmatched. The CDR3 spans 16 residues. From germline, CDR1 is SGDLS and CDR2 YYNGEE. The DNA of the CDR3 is TGTGCCAGCAGCCCCGGGACAGGGGGCTTGGACACTGAAGCTTTCTTT. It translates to CASSPGTGGLDTEAFF.

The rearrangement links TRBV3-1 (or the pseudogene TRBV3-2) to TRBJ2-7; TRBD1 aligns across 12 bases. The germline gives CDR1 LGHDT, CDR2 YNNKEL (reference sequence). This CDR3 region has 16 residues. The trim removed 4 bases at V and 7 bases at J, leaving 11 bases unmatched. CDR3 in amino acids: CASSPLWDRGRGEQYF. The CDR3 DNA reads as TGTGCCAGCAGCCCATTGTGGGACAGGGGGCGCGGGGAGCAGTACTTC.

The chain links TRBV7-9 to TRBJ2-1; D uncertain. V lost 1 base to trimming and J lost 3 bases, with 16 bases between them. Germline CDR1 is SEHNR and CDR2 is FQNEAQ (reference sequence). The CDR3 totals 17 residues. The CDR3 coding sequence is TGTGCCAGCAGCTTAGAGTCTTCGGGTGGTTACTACAATGAGCAGTTCTTC. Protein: CASSLESSGGYYNEQFF.

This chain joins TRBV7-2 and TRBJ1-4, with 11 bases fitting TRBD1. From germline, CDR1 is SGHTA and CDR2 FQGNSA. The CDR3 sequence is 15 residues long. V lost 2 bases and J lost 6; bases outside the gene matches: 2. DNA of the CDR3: TGTGCCAGCAGCTTATCGGGACAGGGGGATGAAAAACTGTTTTTT. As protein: CASSLSGQGDEKLFF.

The CDR3 here is CASSVYLDRGSSYEQYF. Here the CDR3 DNA reads TGTGCCAGTAGTGTCTACCTAGACAGGGGCAGCTCCTACGAGCAGTACTTC. The chain combines TRBV19 with TRBJ2-7; 8 nucleotides line up with TRBD1. Trimming cost V 5 bases and J 0 bases; bases outside gene matches: 12. This CDR3 spans 17 amino acids. Germline lookup yields CDR1 LNHDA and CDR2 SQIVND (reference sequence).

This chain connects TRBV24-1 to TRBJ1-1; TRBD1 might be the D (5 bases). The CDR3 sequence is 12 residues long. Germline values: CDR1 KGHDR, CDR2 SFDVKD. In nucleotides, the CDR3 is TGTGCTACCCGGGCGGGGGTGGCTGAAGCTTTCTTT. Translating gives CATRAGVAEAFF.

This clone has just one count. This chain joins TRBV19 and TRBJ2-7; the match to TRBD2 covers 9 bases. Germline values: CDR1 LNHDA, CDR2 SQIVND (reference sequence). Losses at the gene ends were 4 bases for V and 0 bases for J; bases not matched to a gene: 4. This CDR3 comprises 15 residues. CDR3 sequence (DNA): TGTGCCAGTAGTACCGGGACTAGCTCCTCCTACGAGCAGTACTTC. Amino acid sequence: CASSTGTSSSYEQYF.

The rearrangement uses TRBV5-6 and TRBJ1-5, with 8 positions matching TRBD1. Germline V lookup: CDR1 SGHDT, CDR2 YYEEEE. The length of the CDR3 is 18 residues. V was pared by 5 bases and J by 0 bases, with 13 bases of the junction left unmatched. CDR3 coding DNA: TGTGCCAGCAGTGAGCTTGGGACAGGAGTTTATAGCAATCAGCCCCAGCATTTT. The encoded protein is CASSELGTGVYSNQPQHF.